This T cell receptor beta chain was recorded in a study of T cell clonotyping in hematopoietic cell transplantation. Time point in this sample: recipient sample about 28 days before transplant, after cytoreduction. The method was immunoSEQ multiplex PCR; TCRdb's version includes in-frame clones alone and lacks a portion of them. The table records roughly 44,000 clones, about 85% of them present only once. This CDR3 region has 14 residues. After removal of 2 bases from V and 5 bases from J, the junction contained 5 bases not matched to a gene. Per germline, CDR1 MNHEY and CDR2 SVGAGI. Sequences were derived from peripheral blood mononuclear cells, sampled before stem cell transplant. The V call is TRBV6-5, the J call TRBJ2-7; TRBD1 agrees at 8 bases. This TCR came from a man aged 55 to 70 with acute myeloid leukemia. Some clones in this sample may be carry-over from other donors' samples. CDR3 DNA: TGTGCCAGCAGTTACGTGCAGGGGGCCAACGAGCAGTACTTC. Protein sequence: CASSYVQGANEQYF.